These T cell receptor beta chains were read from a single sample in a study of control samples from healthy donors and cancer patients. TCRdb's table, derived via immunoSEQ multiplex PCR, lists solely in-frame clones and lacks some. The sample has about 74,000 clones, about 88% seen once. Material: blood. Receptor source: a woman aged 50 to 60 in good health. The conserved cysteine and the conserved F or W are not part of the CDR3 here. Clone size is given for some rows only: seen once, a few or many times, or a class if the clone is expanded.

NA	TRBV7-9	ASSWRGRGNTEAF
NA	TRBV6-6	ASSPPMSEINTIY
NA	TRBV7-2	ASSLGGGLYEQY
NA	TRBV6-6	ASSEDRVYGYT
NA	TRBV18	ASSPQQGATDTQY
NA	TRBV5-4	ASSLQGVDGYT
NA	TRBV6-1	ASSDTTAGYTGELF
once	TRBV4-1	ASSQDNGGATDTQY
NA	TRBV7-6	ASSLATNEKLF
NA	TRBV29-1	SSLTNTEAF
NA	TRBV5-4	ASSFLQGTTEAF
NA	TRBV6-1	ASSEPYSGQGDYEQY
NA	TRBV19	ASSMQAGSSYNSPLH
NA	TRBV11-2	ASSLLRGTEAF
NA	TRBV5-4	ASSFGTGRGSPLH
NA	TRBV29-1	SVVGSWDPDTQY
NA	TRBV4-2	ASSQNTAMDGNTIY
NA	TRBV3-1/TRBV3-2	ASSQQGIVF
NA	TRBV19	ATERGVGTEAF
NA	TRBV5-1	ASSLFGYTEAF
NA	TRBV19	ASSKPGGYT
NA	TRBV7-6	ASSLAEYSPLH
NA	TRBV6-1	ASSEVELYNSPLH
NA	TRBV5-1	AGPIAGAQDEQF
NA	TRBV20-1	SASQGSYEQY
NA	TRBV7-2	ASSLMRGGLSEQY
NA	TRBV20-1	SASDQVYEQY